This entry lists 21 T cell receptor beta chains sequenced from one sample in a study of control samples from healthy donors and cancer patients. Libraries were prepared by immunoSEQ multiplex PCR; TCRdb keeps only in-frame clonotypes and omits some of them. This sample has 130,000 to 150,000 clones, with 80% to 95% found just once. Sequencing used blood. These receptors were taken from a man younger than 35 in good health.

The DNA of the CDR3 is TGTGCCAGCAGCCACGAACAGACCCCTAATGAAAAACTGTTTTTT. As protein: CASSHEQTPNEKLFF. The V and J genes are TRBV5-5 and TRBJ1-4, with D hard to call. This CDR3 is built from 15 residues. Trimming took off 4 bases at V and 3 bases at J, with 13 bases between the two ends. CDR1 is SGHKS and CDR2 is YYEKEE in the germline V gene (reference sequence). The full variable domain, its missing parts supplied by reference TRBV5-5 and TRBJ1-4, is DAGVTQSPTHLIKTRGQQVTLRCSPISGHKSVSWYQQVLGQGPQFIFQYYEKEERGRGNFPDRFSARQFPNYSSELNVNALLLGDSALYLCASSHEQTPNEKLFFGSGTQLSVL.

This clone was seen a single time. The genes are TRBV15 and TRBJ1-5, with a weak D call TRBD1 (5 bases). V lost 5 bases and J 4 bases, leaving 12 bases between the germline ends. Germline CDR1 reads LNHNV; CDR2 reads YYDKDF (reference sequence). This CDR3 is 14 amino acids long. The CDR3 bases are TGTGCCACCAGCCACCGGGACTATAATCAGCCCCAGCATTTT. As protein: CATSHRDYNQPQHF.

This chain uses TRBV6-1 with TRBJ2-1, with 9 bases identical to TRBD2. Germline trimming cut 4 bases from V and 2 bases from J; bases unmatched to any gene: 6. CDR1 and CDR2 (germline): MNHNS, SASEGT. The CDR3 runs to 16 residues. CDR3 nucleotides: TGTGCCAGCAGTGCCTCGGCGGGAGGGCCCTACAATGAGCAGTTCTTC. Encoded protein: CASSASAGGPYNEQFF.

CDR3 loop: CASSQSWGPSSYEQYF. Here the CDR3 DNA reads TGCGCCAGCAGCCAAAGTTGGGGTCCCAGCTCCTACGAGCAGTACTTC. The rearrangement uses TRBV4-1 and TRBJ2-7; D is unclear. Trimming removed 2 bases from V and 0 bases from J, with 14 bases in between. CDR3 length equals 16 residues. The germline V gene encodes CDR1 MGHRA and CDR2 YSYEKL.

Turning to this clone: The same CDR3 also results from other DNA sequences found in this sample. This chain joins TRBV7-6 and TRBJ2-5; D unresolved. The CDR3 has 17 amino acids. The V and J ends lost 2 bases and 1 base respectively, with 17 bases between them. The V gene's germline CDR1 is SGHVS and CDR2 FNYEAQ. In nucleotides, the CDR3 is TGTGCCAGCAGCTTAAAGGGTCCCCAGCAAGCCCAAGAGACCCAGTACTTC. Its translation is CASSLKGPQQAQETQYF.

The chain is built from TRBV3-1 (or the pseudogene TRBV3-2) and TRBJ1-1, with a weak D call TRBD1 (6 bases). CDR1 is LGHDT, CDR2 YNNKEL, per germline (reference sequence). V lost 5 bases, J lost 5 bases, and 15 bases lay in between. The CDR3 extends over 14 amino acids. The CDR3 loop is CASSFRGGRTEAFF. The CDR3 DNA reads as TGTGCCAGCAGCTTCAGGGGCGGACGAACTGAAGCTTTCTTT.

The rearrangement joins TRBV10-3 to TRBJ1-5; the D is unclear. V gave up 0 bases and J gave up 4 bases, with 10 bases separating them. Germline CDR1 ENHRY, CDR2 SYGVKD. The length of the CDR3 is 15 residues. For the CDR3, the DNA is TGTGCCATCAGTGAGTCGGGTACAGAAAATCAGCCCCAGCATTTT. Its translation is CAISESGTENQPQHF.

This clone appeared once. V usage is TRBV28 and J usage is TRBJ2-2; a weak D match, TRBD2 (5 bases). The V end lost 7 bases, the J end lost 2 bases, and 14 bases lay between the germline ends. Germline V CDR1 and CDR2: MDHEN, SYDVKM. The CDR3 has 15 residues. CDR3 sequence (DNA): TGTGCCAGCAATGGGAGCGGAGGTAACACCGGGGAGCTGTTTTTT. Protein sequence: CASNGSGGNTGELFF.

The CDR3 DNA follows: TGTGCCAGTAAGTGGGGGACTACCCCCTACAATGAGCAGTTCTTC. This codes for CASKWGTTPYNEQFF. The chain has TRBV27 and TRBJ2-1; TRBD2 matches at 7 bases. Per germline, CDR1 MNHEY and CDR2 SMNVEV (reference sequence). The junction had 10 bases not matched to a gene; V was cut back by 9 bases and J by 2 bases. The CDR3 is 15 amino acids.

The CDR3 loop reads CAWELAGVGEQYF. CDR3 coding DNA: TGTGCCTGGGAACTAGCGGGAGTTGGCGAGCAGTACTTC. The genes are TRBV30 and TRBJ2-7, with TRBD2 identical over 11 bases. The CDR3 length is 13 residues. V shed 5 bases, J shed 6 bases, and the junction held 6 bases outside the gene matches. Germline CDR1 is GTSNPN and CDR2 is SVGIG (reference sequence).

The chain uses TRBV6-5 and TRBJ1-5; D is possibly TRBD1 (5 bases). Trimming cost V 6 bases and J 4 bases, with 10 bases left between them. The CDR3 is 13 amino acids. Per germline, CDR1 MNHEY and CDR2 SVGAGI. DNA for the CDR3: TGTGCCAGCAGCGGGACGGTGAATCAGCCCCAGCATTTT. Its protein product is CASSGTVNQPQHF.

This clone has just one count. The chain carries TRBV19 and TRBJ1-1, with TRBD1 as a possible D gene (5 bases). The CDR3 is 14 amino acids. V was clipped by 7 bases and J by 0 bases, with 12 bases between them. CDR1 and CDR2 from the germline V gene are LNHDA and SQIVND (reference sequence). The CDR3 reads CASNPGGLNTEAFF. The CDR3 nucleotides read TGTGCCAGTAATCCTGGGGGTTTGAACACTGAAGCTTTCTTT. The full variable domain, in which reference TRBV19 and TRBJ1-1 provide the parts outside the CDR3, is DGGITQSPKYLFRKEGQNVTLSCEQNLNHDAMYWYRQDPGQGLRLIYYSQIVNDFQKGDIAEGYSVSREKKESFPLTVTSAQKNPTAFYLCASNPGGLNTEAFFGQGTRLTVV.

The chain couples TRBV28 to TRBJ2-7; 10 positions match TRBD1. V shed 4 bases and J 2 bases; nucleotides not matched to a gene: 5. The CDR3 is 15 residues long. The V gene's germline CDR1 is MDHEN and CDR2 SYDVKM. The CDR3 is CASSYRDRGAYEQYF. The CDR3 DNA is TGTGCCAGCAGTTACCGGGACAGGGGAGCCTACGAGCAGTACTTC. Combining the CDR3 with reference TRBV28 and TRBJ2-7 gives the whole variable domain DVKVTQSSRYLVKRTGEKVFLECVQDMDHENMFWYRQDPGLGLRLIYFSYDVKMKEKGDIPEGYSVSREKKERFSLILESASTNQTSMYLCASSYRDRGAYEQYFGPGTRLTVT.

CDR3 nucleotide sequence: TGTGCCAGCAGCCCTTCGGCGGTGAACACAGATACGCAGTATTTT. Protein product: CASSPSAVNTDTQYF. This sequence joins TRBV13 and TRBJ2-3; D gene ambiguous. The CDR3 loop spans 15 amino acids. V dropped 5 bases and J dropped 2 bases, with 14 bases sitting between them. CDR1 is PRHDT and CDR2 is FYEKMQ in the germline V gene (reference sequence).

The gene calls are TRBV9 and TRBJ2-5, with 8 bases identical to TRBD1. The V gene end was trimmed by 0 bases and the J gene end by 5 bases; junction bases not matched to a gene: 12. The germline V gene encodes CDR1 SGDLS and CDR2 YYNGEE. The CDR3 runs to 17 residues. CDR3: CASSVDSWRQGRETQYF. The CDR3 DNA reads TGTGCCAGCAGCGTAGACTCATGGCGACAGGGGCGCGAGACCCAGTACTTC.

The CDR3 nucleotides are TGTGCCAGCAGTCCCCTGGCGGGAGGAAGGGCCTACAATGAGCAGTTCTTC. Amino acid sequence: CASSPLAGGRAYNEQFF. The chain joins TRBV27 to TRBJ2-1, with TRBD2 matching 8 bases. Trimming took 5 bases from V and 2 from J; bases not matched to a gene: 11. Germline V gene sequence: CDR1 MNHEY, CDR2 SMNVEV (reference sequence). There are 17 residues in the CDR3.

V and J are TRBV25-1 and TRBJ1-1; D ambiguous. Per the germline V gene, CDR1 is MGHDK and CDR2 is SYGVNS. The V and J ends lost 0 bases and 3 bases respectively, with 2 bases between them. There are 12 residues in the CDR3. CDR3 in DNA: TGTGCCAGCAGTGAATATTACACTGAAGCTTTCTTT. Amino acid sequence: CASSEYYTEAFF.

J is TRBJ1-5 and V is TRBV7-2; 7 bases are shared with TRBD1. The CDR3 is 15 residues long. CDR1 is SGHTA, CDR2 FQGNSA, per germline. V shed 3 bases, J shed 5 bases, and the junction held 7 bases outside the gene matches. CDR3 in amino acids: CASSFFDRDDQPQHF. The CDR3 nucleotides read TGTGCCAGCAGCTTTTTTGACAGGGACGATCAGCCCCAGCATTTT.

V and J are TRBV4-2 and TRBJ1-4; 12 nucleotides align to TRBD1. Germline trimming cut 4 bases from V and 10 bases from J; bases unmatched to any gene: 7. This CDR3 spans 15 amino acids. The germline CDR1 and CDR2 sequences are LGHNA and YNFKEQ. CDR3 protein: CASSPPGQGAAKLFF. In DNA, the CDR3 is TGTGCCAGCAGCCCGCCGGGACAGGGGGCCGCAAAACTGTTTTTT.

The DNA for the CDR3 is TGTGCCAGCAGCCTAGCCGGGACAGGGGTTGACATTCAGTACTTC. Amino acid sequence: CASSLAGTGVDIQYF. The genes are TRBV3-1 (or the pseudogene TRBV3-2) and TRBJ2-4, with 10 positions matching TRBD1. J was trimmed by 8 bases and V by 4 bases; bases with no gene match: 8. The CDR3 consists of 15 residues. Germline V gives CDR1 LGHDT, CDR2 YNNKEL (reference sequence).

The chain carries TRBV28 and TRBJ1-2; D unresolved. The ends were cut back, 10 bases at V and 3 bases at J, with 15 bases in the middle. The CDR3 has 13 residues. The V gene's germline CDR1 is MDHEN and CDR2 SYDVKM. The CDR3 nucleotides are TGTGCCACCTTCGGTCCGATACACTATGGCTACACCTTC. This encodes CATFGPIHYGYTF.